These T cell receptor beta chains were read from a single sample in a study of blood T cell repertoires in COVID-19. The assay was immunoSEQ multiplex PCR, and TCRdb's table has in-frame clones only and misses some. The profile shows approximately 200,000 clones, 65% to 85% of them singletons. The sample consisted of peripheral blood. The origin of the receptors is a man aged 55 to 70 with active or convalescent COVID-19. Both conserved end residues are part of each CDR3. The D gene is left open where the match is weak. Clone size is shown for a subset of rows, as once, few, many or a class of expanded clone.

cdr3_nt,cdr3_aa,d_call,clone_size,cdr3_length,j_call,v_call
TGTGCCAGCAGTTCCCTGACAGGGTCGATTCAAGAAGCTTTCTTT,CASSSLTGSIQEAFF,TRBD1,NA,15,TRBJ1-1,TRBV28
TGCGCCAGCAGCTGGACAGGGGATACAGATACGCAGTATTTT,CASSWTGDTDTQYF,TRBD1,NA,14,TRBJ2-3,TRBV5-1
TGCGCCAGCAGCCAAGTCGGGGGGGCGGCCGGGGAGCTGTTTTTT,CASSQVGGAAGELFF,TRBD2,NA,15,TRBJ2-2,TRBV4-3
TGTGCCAGCAGCTCATTTAGCGGCTCCTACAATGAGCAGTTCTTC,CASSSFSGSYNEQFF,NA,NA,15,TRBJ2-1,TRBV7-3
TGTGCCAGTAGTGCGGACAGGGGACATGAGCAGTTCTTC,CASSADRGHEQFF,TRBD1,few,13,TRBJ2-1,TRBV19
TGTGCCAGCACCCTAGGGGCGGGAGCCTACAATGAGCAGTTCTTC,CASTLGAGAYNEQFF,TRBD2,NA,15,TRBJ2-1,TRBV7-3
TGTGCCAGCAGCCAGGTCGCAGGGGGATTCAATCAGCCCCAGCATTTT,CASSQVAGGFNQPQHF,TRBD1,NA,16,TRBJ1-5,TRBV7-8
TGTGCCAGCAGCTTGTGGGGACTAGCGGGGTACAATGAGCAGTTCTTC,CASSLWGLAGYNEQFF,TRBD2,NA,16,TRBJ2-1,TRBV5-6
TGCGCCAGCAGCTTGCAACTAGCGGGAGTAGGTATAAATGAGCAGTTCTTC,CASSLQLAGVGINEQFF,TRBD2,NA,17,TRBJ2-1,TRBV5-1
TGCAGTGCTAGTTGGCGACGGGGAACGAAGAGCTCTGGAAACACCATATATTTT,CSASWRRGTKSSGNTIYF,NA,NA,18,TRBJ1-3,TRBV20-1
TGTGCCAGCAGTTTTTCGAGGGAGTATGGCTACACCTTC,CASSFSREYGYTF,NA,NA,13,TRBJ1-2,TRBV28
TGTGCCAGCAGCTTGGGACAGGGGCAAGGAAACACCATATATTTT,CASSLGQGQGNTIYF,TRBD1,few,15,TRBJ1-3,TRBV11-2
TGTGCCAGCAGTTCAGACTTCGGTGGCTATGGCTACACCTTC,CASSSDFGGYGYTF,NA,NA,14,TRBJ1-2,TRBV28
TGTGCCAGCAGCCAAGTGCGAGGCGGGGAGCTGTTTTTT,CASSQVRGGELFF,NA,NA,13,TRBJ2-2,TRBV3-1/TRBV3-2
TGTGCCAGTAGTTACTCTGCAGGGGGCTGGCTTGAAGCTTTCTTT,CASSYSAGGWLEAFF,TRBD1,NA,15,TRBJ1-1,TRBV19
TGCGCCAGCAGCCAAGATTTTGTCGGTGTTGAATCCTATGGCTACACCTTC,CASSQDFVGVESYGYTF,NA,NA,17,TRBJ1-2,TRBV4-1
TGTGCCAGCAGCTTAGCGGCGGCGGGAGGCAATGAGCAGTTCTTC,CASSLAAAGGNEQFF,TRBD2,NA,15,TRBJ2-1,TRBV7-2
TGTGCCAGCAGCTGGGGGACAGGGGGGCCTCTCTATGGCTACACCTTC,CASSWGTGGPLYGYTF,TRBD1,few,16,TRBJ1-2,TRBV5-4
TGTGCCAGCAGCGTAGGTCCGGCGGGCGAGCAGTACTTC,CASSVGPAGEQYF,NA,NA,13,TRBJ2-7,TRBV9
TGTGCCAGCAGCTTAGTGGTCGGGAGGGCCGGTTACGAGCAGTACTTC,CASSLVVGRAGYEQYF,TRBD2,NA,16,TRBJ2-7,TRBV7-9
TGCGCCAGCAGCCGGGGACAGGGGAACACTGAAGCTTTCTTT,CASSRGQGNTEAFF,TRBD1,NA,14,TRBJ1-1,TRBV4-1
TGCGCCAGCAGCCCCAAGACTAGCGGCGGGGAGCAGTTCTTC,CASSPKTSGGEQFF,TRBD2,few,14,TRBJ2-1,TRBV5-1
TGTGCCAGCAGCCCCCCAGCGGAAGGGCGGGCAAAGCCCCAGCATTTT,CASSPPAEGRAKPQHF,NA,few,16,TRBJ1-5,TRBV28
TGTGCCACGTCCGGACAGGAGAGTGGAGAAGCTTTCTTT,CATSGQESGEAFF,TRBD1,NA,13,TRBJ1-1,TRBV10-3
TGTGCCAGCAGGACTAGCGGGCTGGGCTACGAGCAGTACTTC,CASRTSGLGYEQYF,TRBD2,NA,14,TRBJ2-7,TRBV28
TGTGCCAGCTTAATCCGGGACAGCAGTACCTCTGGGGCCAACGTCCTGACTTTC,CASLIRDSSTSGANVLTF,TRBD1,NA,18,TRBJ2-6,TRBV2